The TCR beta chain described here comes from a study of blood T cell repertoires in COVID-19. Turning to the study itself: COVID-19 samples, acute and convalescent, were from the United States, Italy and Spain. Nucleic acid was either cDNA or gDNA, and it came from T cells, B-cell-depleted T cells, or PBMCs.

V dropped 4 bases and J dropped 7; count of bases not matched to a gene: 9. The CDR3 contains 15 residues. The germline CDR1 and CDR2 sequences are LNHDA and SQIVND (reference sequence). In the authors' workflow: Estimated nucleated cell counts came from reference gene primer amplification. The table came from immunoSEQ multiplex PCR; TCRdb's copy has only in-frame clones and leaves some out. V and J calls and clone size are those listed in that table; D and trimming were worked out from the DNA. This repertoire shows 56,000 or so clones, around four fifths found once; its top ten account for around 13%.

The sequencing sample was made of peripheral blood. The chain links TRBV19 to TRBJ1-2, with 10 bases identical to TRBD1. This receptor was identified in an elderly woman with acute or convalescent COVID-19. The CDR3 sequence is CASSTFLTGGIGYTF. The CDR3 DNA reads as TGTGCCAGTAGTACCTTCTTGACAGGGGGCATTGGCTACACCTTC.